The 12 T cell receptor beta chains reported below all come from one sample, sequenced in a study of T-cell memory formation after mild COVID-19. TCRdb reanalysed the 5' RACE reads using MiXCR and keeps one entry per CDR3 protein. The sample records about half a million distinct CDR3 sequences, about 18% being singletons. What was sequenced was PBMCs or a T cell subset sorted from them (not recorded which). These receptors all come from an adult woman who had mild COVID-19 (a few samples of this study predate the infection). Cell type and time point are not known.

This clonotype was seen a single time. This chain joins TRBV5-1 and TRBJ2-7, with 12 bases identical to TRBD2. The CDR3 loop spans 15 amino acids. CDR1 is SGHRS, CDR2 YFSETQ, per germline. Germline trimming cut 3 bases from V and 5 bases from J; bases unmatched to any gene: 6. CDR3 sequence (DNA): TGCGCCAGCAGCTCCCTAGCGGGGGGGCGGGACGAGCAGTACTTC. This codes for CASSSLAGGRDEQYF. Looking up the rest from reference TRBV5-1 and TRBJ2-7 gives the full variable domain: KAGVTQTPRYLIKTRGQQVTLSCSPISGHRSVSWYQQTPGQGLQFLFEYFSETQRNKGNFPGRFSGRQFSNSRSEMNVSTLELGDSALYLCASSSLAGGRDEQYFGPGTRLTVT.

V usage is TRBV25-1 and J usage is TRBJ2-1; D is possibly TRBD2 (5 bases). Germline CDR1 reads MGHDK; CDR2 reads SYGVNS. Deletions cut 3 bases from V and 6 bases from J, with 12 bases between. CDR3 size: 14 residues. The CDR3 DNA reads TGTGCCAGCAGTGAGCCCACTAGGGCCAATGAGCAGTTCTTC. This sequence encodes CASSEPTRANEQFF.

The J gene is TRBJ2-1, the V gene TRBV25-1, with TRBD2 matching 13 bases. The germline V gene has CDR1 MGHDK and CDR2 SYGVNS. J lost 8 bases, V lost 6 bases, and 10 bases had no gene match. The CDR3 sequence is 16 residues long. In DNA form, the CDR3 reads TGTGCCAGCAGGGCGACTAGCGGGGGGAGAGGGGATGAGCAGTTCTTC. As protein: CASRATSGGRGDEQFF.

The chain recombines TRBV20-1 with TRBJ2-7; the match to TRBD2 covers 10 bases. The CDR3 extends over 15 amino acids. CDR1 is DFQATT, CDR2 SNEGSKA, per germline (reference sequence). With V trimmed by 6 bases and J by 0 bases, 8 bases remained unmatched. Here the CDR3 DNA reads TGCAGTGCCACGAGCGGGAGGGCGTTCTCCTACGAGCAGTACTTC. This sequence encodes CSATSGRAFSYEQYF.

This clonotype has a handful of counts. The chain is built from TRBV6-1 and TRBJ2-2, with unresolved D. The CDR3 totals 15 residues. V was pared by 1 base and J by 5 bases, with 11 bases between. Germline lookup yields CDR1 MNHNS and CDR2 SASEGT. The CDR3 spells CASSEGHEPTGELFF. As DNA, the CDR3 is TGTGCCAGCAGTGAAGGACATGAGCCAACCGGGGAGCTGTTTTTT.

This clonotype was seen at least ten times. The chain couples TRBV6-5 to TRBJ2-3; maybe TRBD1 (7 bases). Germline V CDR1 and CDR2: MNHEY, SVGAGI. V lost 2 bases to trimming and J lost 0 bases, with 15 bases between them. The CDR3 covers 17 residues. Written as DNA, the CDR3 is TGTGCCAGCAGTTACGGGGGGACAGTGCCTAGCACAGATACGCAGTATTTT. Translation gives CASSYGGTVPSTDTQYF.

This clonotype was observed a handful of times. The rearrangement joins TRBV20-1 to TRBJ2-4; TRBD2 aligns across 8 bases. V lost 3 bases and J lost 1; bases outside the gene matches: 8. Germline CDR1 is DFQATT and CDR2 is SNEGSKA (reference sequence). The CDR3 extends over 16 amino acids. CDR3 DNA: TGCAGTGCTAGTTTAGCGGGGAGAACGGCCAAAAACATTCAGTACTTC. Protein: CSASLAGRTAKNIQYF.

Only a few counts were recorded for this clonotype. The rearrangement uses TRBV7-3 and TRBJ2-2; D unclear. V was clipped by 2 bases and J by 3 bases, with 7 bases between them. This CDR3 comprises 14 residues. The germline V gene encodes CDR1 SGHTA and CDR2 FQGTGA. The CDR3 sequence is CASSLSPDTGELFF. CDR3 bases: TGTGCCAGCAGCTTATCCCCAGACACCGGGGAGCTGTTTTTT. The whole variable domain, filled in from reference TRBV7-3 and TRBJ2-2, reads GAGVSQTPSNKVTEKGKYVELRCDPISGHTALYWYRQSLGQGPEFLIYFQGTGAADDSGLPNDRFFAVRPEGSVSTLKIQRTERGDSAVYLCASSLSPDTGELFFGEGSRLTVL.

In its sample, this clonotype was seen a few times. The DNA for the CDR3 is TGTGCCAGCAGGACCGCAAGATTCTCTGGGGCCAACGTCCTGACTTTC. Translation: CASRTARFSGANVLTF. This sequence joins TRBV2 and TRBJ2-6; D not resolved. Germline V gene lookup returns CDR1 SNHLY and CDR2 FYNNEI. This CDR3 has 16 residues. Trimming shortened V by 6 bases and J by 0 bases, and 12 bases separated the two germline ends.

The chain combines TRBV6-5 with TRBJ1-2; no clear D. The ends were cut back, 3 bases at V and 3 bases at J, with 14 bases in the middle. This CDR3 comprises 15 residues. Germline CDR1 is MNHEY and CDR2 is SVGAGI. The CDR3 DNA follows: TGTGCCAGCAGTTATTACGCCAGTTCGGACTATGGCTACACCTTC. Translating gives CASSYYASSDYGYTF.

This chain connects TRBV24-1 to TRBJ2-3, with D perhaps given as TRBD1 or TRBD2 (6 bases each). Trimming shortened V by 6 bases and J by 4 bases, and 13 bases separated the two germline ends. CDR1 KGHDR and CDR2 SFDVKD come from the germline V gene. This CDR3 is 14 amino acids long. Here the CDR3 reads CATSKQGGPDTQYF. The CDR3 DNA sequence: TGTGCCACCAGTAAACAGGGAGGACCAGATACGCAGTATTTT.

The CDR3 is CASSTGNSGANVLTF. Written as DNA, the CDR3 is TGCGCCAGCAGCACAGGGAACTCTGGGGCCAACGTCCTGACTTTC. The rearrangement uses TRBV4-3 and TRBJ2-6; possibly TRBD1 for D (6 bases). Trimming took off 5 bases at V and 0 bases at J, with 8 bases between the two ends. The CDR3 runs 15 residues. In germline, CDR1 is LGHNA, CDR2 YSLEER.